This TCR beta chain was retrieved from a study of Graves' ophthalmopathy and Graves' hyperthyroidism. This clonotype was detected many times. Its antigen is not known. Findings and caveats of the study: Researchers report that a 13-signature model separated ophthalmopathy from stable hyperthyroidism, posting around 86% sensitivity and 81.08% specificity.

Transcripts of RNA were the source for amplifying TCR beta CDR3 regions. Investigators did first-round RT-PCR with HTBI primers, then second-round multiplex PCR. In TCRdb, the multiplex PCR reads were re-called with MiXCR into one record per CDR3 protein. The sample lists some 160,000 distinct CDR3 sequences, 39% occurring once. CDR1 SQVTM and CDR2 ANQGSEA come from the germline V gene. Trimming removed 6 bases from V and 8 bases from J; junction bases left unmatched: 5. This CDR3 region has 12 residues. The V and J genes are TRBV29-1 and TRBJ1-2; 11 nucleotides match TRBD1. This clonotype originated in a man aged 30-40 years with Graves' ophthalmopathy. The sequenced sample consisted of peripheral blood. The CDR3 sequence: CSVGQGALGYTF. The CDR3 DNA follows: TGCAGCGTCGGACAGGGGGCCTTAGGCTACACCTTC.